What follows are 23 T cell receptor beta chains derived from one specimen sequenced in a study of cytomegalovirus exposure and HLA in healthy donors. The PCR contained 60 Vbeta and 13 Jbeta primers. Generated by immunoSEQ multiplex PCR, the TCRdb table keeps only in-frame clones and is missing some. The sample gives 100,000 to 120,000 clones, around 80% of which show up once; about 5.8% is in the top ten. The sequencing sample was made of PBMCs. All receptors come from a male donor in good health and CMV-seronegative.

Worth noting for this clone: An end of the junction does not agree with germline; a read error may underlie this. The CDR3 DNA follows: TGTGCCAGCAGTGTAGGGAGGACTGGAAACACCATATATTTT. Protein: CASSVGRTGNTIYF. This rearrangement joins TRBV9 to TRBJ1-3; D remains unclear. This CDR3 is built from 14 residues. Germline V gene data show CDR1 as SGDLS and CDR2 as YYNGEE. The variable domain in full, completed from reference TRBV9 and TRBJ1-3, reads DSGVTQTPKHLITATGQRVTLRCSPRSGDLSVYWYQQSLDQGLQFLIQYYNGEERAKGNILERFSAQQFPDLHSELNLSSLELGDSALYFCASSVGRTGNTIYFGEGSWLTVV.

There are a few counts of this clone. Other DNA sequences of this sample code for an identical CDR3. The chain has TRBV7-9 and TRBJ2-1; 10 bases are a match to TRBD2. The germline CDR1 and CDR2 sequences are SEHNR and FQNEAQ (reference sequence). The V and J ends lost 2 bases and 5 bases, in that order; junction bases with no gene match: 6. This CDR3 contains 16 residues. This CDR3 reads CASSLSLAGAHNEQFF. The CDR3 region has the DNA TGTGCCAGCAGCTTATCCCTAGCGGGAGCGCACAATGAGCAGTTCTTC.

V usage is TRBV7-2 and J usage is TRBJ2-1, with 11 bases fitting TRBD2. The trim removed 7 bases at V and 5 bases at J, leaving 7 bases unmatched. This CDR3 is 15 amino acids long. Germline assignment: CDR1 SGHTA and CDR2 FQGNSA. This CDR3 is CASNPSGLADNEQFF. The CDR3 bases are TGTGCCAGCAACCCCTCGGGACTAGCGGACAATGAGCAGTTCTTC. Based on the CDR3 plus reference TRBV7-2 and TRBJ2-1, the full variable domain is GAGVSQSPSNKVTEKGKDVELRCDPISGHTALYWYRQSLGQGLEFLIYFQGNSAPDKSGLPSDRFSAERTGGSVSTLTIQRTQQEDSAVYLCASNPSGLADNEQFFGPGTRLTVL.

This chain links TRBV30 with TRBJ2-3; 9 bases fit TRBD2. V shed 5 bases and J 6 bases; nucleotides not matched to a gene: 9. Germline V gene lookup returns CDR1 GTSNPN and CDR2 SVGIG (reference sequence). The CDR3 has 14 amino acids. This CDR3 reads CAWEVSGSADTQYF. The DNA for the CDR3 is TGTGCCTGGGAGGTTAGCGGGAGCGCGGATACGCAGTATTTT.

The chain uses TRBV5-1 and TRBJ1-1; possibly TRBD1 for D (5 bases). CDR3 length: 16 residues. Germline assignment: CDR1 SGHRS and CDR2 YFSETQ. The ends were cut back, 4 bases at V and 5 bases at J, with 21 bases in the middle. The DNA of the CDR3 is TGCGCCAGCAGCCCGGGACCGGGGGACCAGGGAACTGAAGCTTTCTTT. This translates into CASSPGPGDQGTEAFF.

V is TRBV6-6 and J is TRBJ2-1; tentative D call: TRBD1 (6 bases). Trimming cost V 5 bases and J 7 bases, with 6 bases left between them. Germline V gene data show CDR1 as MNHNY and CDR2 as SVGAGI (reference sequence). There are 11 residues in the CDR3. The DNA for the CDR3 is TGTGCCAGCAGTCAGGGGAATGAGCAGTTCTTC. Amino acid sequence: CASSQGNEQFF.

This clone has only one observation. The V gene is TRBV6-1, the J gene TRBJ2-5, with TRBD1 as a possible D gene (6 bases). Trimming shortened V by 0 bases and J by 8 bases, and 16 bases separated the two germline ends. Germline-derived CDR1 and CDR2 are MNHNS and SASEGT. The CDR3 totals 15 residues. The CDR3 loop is CASSEAQGRGLTQYF. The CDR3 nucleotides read TGTGCCAGCAGTGAAGCGCAGGGGAGAGGGTTAACCCAGTACTTC.

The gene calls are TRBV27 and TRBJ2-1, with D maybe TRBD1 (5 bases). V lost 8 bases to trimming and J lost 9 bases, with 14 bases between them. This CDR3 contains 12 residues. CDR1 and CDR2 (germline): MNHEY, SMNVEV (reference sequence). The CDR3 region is CASRYQGTEQFF. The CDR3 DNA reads TGTGCCAGCCGCTATCAGGGAACTGAGCAGTTCTTC.

The DNA of the CDR3 is TGTGCCACCAGCAGGAATAGACAGGGGGCGGGGGAGCAGTACTTC. This gives the protein CATSRNRQGAGEQYF. The chain has TRBV15 and TRBJ2-7, with TRBD1 matching over 10 bases. Trimming took 3 bases from V and 7 from J; bases not matched to a gene: 9. CDR1 and CDR2 (germline): LNHNV, YYDKDF (reference sequence). The CDR3 contains 15 residues. Full variable domain (rest looked up from reference TRBV15 and TRBJ2-7): DAMVIQNPRYQVTQFGKPVTLSCSQTLNHNVMYWYQQKSSQAPKLLFHYYDKDFNNEADTPDNFQSRRPNTSFCFLDIRSPGLGDTAMYLCATSRNRQGAGEQYFGPGTRLTVT.

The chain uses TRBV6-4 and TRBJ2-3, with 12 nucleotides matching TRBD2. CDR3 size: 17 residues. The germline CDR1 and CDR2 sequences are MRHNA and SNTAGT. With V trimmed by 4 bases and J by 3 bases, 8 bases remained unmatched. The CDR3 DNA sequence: TGTGCCAGCAGTGCTTCGACTAGCGGGAGTGGAACAGATACGCAGTATTTT. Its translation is CASSASTSGSGTDTQYF.

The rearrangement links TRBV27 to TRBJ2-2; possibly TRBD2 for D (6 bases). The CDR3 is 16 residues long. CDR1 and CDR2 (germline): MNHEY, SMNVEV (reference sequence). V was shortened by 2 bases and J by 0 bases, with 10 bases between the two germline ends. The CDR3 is CASSLALATNTGELFF. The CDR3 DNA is TGTGCCAGCAGTTTAGCCCTAGCGACGAACACCGGGGAGCTGTTTTTT.

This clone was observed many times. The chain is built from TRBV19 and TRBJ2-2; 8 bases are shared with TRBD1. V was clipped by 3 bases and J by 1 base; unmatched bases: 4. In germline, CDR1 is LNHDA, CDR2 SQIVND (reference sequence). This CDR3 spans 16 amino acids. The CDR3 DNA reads TGTGCCAGTAGTATCAGGGGGCGCGGGAACACCGGGGAGCTGTTTTTT. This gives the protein CASSIRGRGNTGELFF. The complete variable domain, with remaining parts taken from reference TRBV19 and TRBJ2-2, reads DGGITQSPKYLFRKEGQNVTLSCEQNLNHDAMYWYRQDPGQGLRLIYYSQIVNDFQKGDIAEGYSVSREKKESFPLTVTSAQKNPTAFYLCASSIRGRGNTGELFFGEGSRLTVL.

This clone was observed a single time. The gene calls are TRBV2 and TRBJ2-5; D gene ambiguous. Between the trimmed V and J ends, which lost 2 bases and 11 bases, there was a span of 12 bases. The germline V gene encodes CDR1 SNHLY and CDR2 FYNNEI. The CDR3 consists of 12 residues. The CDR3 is CASSEWSVEQYF. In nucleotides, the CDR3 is TGTGCCAGCAGTGAATGGTCCGTGGAGCAGTACTTC.

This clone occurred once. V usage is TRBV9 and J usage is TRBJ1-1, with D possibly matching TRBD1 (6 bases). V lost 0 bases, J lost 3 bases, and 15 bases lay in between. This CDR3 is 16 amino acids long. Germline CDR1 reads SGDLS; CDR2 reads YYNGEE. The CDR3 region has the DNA TGTGCCAGCAGCGTAGGAGGGGGGGGTAGGGACACTGAAGCTTTCTTT. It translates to CASSVGGGGRDTEAFF.

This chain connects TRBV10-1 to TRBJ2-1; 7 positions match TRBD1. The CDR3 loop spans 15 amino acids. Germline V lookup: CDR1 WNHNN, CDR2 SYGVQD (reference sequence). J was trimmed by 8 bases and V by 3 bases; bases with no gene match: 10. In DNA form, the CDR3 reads TGCGCCAGCAGTGATATCAGGGGGTCCACCGATGAGCAGTTCTTC. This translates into CASSDIRGSTDEQFF.

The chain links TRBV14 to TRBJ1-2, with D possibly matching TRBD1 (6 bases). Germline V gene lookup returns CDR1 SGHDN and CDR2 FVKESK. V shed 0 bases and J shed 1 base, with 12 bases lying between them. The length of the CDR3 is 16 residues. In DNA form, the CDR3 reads TGTGCCAGCAGCCAAGAATTTGGACAGAATAACTATGGCTACACCTTC. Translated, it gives CASSQEFGQNNYGYTF.

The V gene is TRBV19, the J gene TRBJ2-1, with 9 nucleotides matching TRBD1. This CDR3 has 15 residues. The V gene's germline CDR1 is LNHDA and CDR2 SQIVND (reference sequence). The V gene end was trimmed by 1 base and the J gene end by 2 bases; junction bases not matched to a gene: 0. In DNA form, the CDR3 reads TGTGCCAGTAGTATAGGGACAGGGGCCTACAATGAGCAGTTCTTC. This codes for CASSIGTGAYNEQFF.

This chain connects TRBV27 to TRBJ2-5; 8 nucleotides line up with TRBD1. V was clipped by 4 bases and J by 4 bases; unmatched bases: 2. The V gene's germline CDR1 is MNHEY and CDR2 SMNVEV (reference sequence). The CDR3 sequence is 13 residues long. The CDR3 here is CASSSGGRETQYF. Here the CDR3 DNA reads TGTGCCAGCAGTTCAGGGGGCAGAGAGACCCAGTACTTC.

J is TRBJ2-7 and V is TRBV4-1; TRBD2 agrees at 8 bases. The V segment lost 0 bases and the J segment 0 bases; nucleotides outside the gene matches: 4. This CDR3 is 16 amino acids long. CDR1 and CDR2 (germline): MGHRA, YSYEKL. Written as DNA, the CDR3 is TGCGCCAGCAGCCAAGAAACTAGCGGAATCTCCTACGAGCAGTACTTC. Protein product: CASSQETSGISYEQYF.

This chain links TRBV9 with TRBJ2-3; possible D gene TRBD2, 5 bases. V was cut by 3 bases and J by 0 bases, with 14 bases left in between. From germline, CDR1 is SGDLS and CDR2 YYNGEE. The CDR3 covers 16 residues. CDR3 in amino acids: CASSDYKAESTDTQYF. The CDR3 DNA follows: TGTGCCAGCAGCGACTATAAAGCGGAGAGCACAGATACGCAGTATTTT.

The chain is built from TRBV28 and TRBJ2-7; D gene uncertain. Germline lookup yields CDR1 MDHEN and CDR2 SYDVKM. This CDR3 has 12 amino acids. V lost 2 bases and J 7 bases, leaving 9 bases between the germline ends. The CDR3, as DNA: TGTGCCAGCAGTTTACGTCCAACAGAGCAGTACTTC. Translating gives CASSLRPTEQYF.

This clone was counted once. For the CDR3, the DNA is TGTGCCATGGGACTAGCGGATTACGAGCAGTACTTC. Translation: CAMGLADYEQYF. The chain carries TRBV10-3 and TRBJ2-7, with 11 bases identical to TRBD2. The CDR3 extends over 12 amino acids. The ends lost 9 bases at V and 4 bases at J; junction bases unmatched: 2. Germline CDR1 reads ENHRY; CDR2 reads SYGVKD.

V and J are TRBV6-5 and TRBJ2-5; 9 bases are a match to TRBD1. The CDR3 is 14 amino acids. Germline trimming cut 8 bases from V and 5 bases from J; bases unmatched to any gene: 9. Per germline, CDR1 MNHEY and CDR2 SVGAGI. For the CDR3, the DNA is TGTGCCAGCGGTGAACAGGGGGCCCGTGAGACCCAGTACTTC. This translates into CASGEQGARETQYF.